Listed below are T cell receptor beta chains from one sample, sequenced in a study of blood T cell repertoires in COVID-19. Libraries were prepared by immunoSEQ multiplex PCR; TCRdb keeps only in-frame clonotypes and omits some of them. The profile shows 100,000 or so clones, almost 95% of them singletons. The sample consisted of peripheral blood. The receptors stem from a man aged 50-59 years with active COVID-19. The CDR3 runs from the conserved cysteine through the conserved F or W. The order of the fields is clone size, V gene, J gene, CDR3 protein. Expanded clones get a size class; other rows say once, few or many, or leave the size out.

>.|TRBV7-2|TRBJ2-7
CASSLGGGGPYEQYF
>.|TRBV7-9|TRBJ2-7
CASSRTPYEQYF
>.|TRBV20-1|TRBJ2-7
CSASRFSYEQYF
>.|TRBV28|TRBJ2-3
CASSLSGTDTQYF
>.|TRBV6-1|TRBJ1-1
CASSEQGVGNTEAFF
>.|TRBV18|TRBJ1-1
CASSARDTEAFF
>.|TRBV13|TRBJ2-5
CASSLGPETQYF
>.|TRBV6-1|TRBJ2-4
CASSEGGVGKNIQYF
>few|TRBV2|TRBJ1-2
CASRRAILNYGYTF
>.|TRBV5-1|TRBJ2-1
CASSSNLRDEQFF
>once|TRBV28|TRBJ2-7
CASSPPRLAGKDEQYF
>.|TRBV19|TRBJ1-1
CASSIPGGVGTEAFF
>.|TRBV7-3|TRBJ2-7
CASSLGGTDYEQYF
>.|TRBV3-1/TRBV3-2|TRBJ2-3
CASSQDSVGVRDTQYF
>.|TRBV12-3/TRBV12-4|TRBJ1-6
CASSLWGGSPLHF
>.|TRBV29-1|TRBJ1-4
CSGSTSTNEKLFF
>.|TRBV6-5|TRBJ2-5
CASSGLQGRSETQYF
>.|TRBV11-2|TRBJ2-1
CASSANQGFYNEQFF
>once|TRBV29-1|TRBJ1-2
CSVEDPRTERYGYTF
>.|TRBV19|TRBJ1-5
CASTLPGGGEPQHF
>once|TRBV9|TRBJ2-7
CASSFLPGGYEQYF
>once|TRBV5-8|TRBJ1-5
CASSLEWSDRSNQPQHF
>.|TRBV15|TRBJ2-1
CATSREGGSYNEQFF
>.|TRBV11-2|TRBJ2-7
CASSSGLAVSSYEQYF
>.|TRBV18|TRBJ1-1
CASSRGTGSNTEAFF
>.|TRBV3-1/TRBV3-2|TRBJ2-5
CASSRPGQGGAQYF
>.|TRBV28|TRBJ2-7
CASGWTELSYEQYF
>.|TRBV2|TRBJ1-2
CATRADGYGYTF
>.|TRBV3-1/TRBV3-2|TRBJ1-1
CASSQAGNTEAFF
>.|TRBV10-3|TRBJ2-2
CAINGGIPGELFF
>.|TRBV7-8|TRBJ1-3
CASSAPRMGNTIYF
>.|TRBV29-1|TRBJ1-5
CSVLGQTNQPQHF
>.|TRBV6-4|TRBJ1-5
CASSSVGGNQHF
>.|TRBV6-1|TRBJ1-5
CASSEAHSNQPQHF
>once|TRBV27|TRBJ1-6
CASSFLDRNNSPLHF
>.|TRBV5-4|TRBJ2-5
CASSLSAPRGETQYF
>.|TRBV27|TRBJ2-6
CASSIQGADGANVLTF
>.|TRBV21-1|TRBJ1-5
CASRPESNQPQHF
>.|TRBV7-8|TRBJ2-5
CASSPRKQETQYF
>.|TRBV5-1|TRBJ2-1
CASSFTSGGQYNEQFF
>.|TRBV5-1|TRBJ2-7
CASSLEGTSGIYEQYF
>.|TRBV18|TRBJ1-3
CASSPWIRAGNTIYF
>.|TRBV11-3|TRBJ1-1
CASSSRRNTEAFF
>.|TRBV2|TRBJ1-1
CASSLQGEGDAFF
>.|TRBV6-2/TRBV6-3|TRBJ1-2
CASSSPLTGWSPFYGYTF
>.|TRBV6-5|TRBJ1-4
CASARTGPTNEKLFF
>once|TRBV29-1|TRBJ2-7
CSVDLTGGYEQYF
>few|TRBV3-1/TRBV3-2|TRBJ2-7
CASSQDLGGSYEQYF
>.|TRBV5-4|TRBJ2-2
CASSFVQTGELFF
>.|TRBV7-2|TRBJ1-3
CASSVTGGAGTIYF
>.|TRBV11-2|TRBJ2-4
CASSTRPREYIQYF
>.|TRBV11-2|TRBJ2-7
CASSSSRPPWREQYF
>.|TRBV27|TRBJ1-2
CASSSSPRANYGYTF
>.|TRBV7-9|TRBJ2-3
CASSLPGVADTQYF